This T cell receptor (beta chain) comes out of a study of T cells in localized non-small cell lung cancer. Profiled with immunoSEQ multiplex PCR; TCRdb holds only in-frame clones, not every one. The data contain roughly 950 clones, about 20% of them singletons. Trimming stripped 2 bases from V and 5 bases from J, with 16 bases between. The CDR3 sequence is 16 residues long. The germline V gene has CDR1 WSHSY and CDR2 SAAADI. Comments on this clone: Its specificity is not known.

Whole-study results and caveats: Uninvolved adjacent lung, not tumor, had the highest T cell clonality.

The chain couples TRBV10-2 to TRBJ2-1; either TRBD1 or TRBD2 may supply D (5 bases each). The sample consisted of normal lung tissue next to the tumor, taken before any cancer treatment. This clonotype was sampled from a male donor at least 60 years old with stage I lung adenocarcinoma. This CDR3 is CASSEIWVGANNEQFF. For the CDR3, the DNA is TGCGCCAGCAGTGAGATCTGGGTCGGGGCCAACAATGAGCAGTTCTTC.